The present TCR beta chain was sequenced within a study of yellow fever vaccine responses in identical twins. Study results and caveats: Vaccine-induced T cell responses in twins were reportedly observed to appear partly convergent, partly personalized.

Germline-derived CDR1 and CDR2 are SGHDT and YYEEEE. Trimming pared 3 bases from V and 4 bases from J, leaving 16 bases between. This CDR3 contains 15 residues. MiXCR, applied by TCRdb to the RT-PCR reads, yields one record per CDR3 protein. The table lists approximately 9,700 distinct CDR3 sequences, 83% of them singletons. A word on this clonotype: Its antigen remains unidentified.

Sample: T cells from blood (PBMCs), unsorted or a sorted subset (not recorded which), taken before or after yellow fever vaccination (not recorded which). This sequence joins TRBV5-6 and TRBJ1-1; D may be TRBD1 (5 bases). The receptor was derived from a young woman who received the yellow fever vaccine. CDR3: CASSWGGRGGTEAFF. CDR3 sequence (DNA): TGTGCCAGCAGCTGGGGGGGTAGGGGTGGCACTGAAGCTTTCTTT.